Shown below are 32 T cell receptor beta chains from a single sample sequenced in a study of T cell responses to AZD1222 COVID-19 vaccine (dated by TCRdb to about 2021). The time point tag for this specimen amounts to: about 28 days (+/-7) after the second vaccine dose. Preparation of the library involved the immunoSEQ multiplex PCR assay. Here the immuneACCESS table is served through TCRdb, limited to in-frame sequences with V and J called. Missing clones are a known gap in these copies; in checked studies unresolved V genes cover under half, and the rest lacks a known reason. Across this sample there are under 90,000 clones, with 83% seen only once. About 1.3% of the sample is in the top ten clones. Source: peripheral blood, taken 28 days after the second AZD1222 dose. The receptors here all came from an adult who received the AZD1222 COVID-19 vaccine.

This chain links TRBV4-3 with TRBJ1-1; D perhaps matches TRBD1 (5 bases). The V and J ends lost 3 bases and 1 base respectively, with 12 bases between them. The CDR3 consists of 15 residues. From germline, CDR1 is LGHNA and CDR2 YSLEER. This CDR3 is CASSQLRVKNTEAFF. The CDR3 bases are TGCGCCAGCAGCCAGCTCAGGGTGAAGAACACTGAAGCTTTCTTT.

This clone was found once. Written as DNA, the CDR3 is TGTGCCAGCAGTAAAGAAACAGGGTGGGATCAGCCCCAGCATTTT. This sequence encodes CASSKETGWDQPQHF. The chain carries TRBV6-2 or TRBV6-3 and TRBJ1-5; D perhaps matches TRBD1 (6 bases). The CDR3 spans 15 residues. Germline V gene data show CDR1 as MNHEY and CDR2 as SVGEGT. The V gene lost 5 bases and the J gene lost 5 bases, with 16 bases spanning the gap.

The chain recombines TRBV19 with TRBJ1-1; TRBD1 matches at 11 bases. The V gene's germline CDR1 is LNHDA and CDR2 SQIVND (reference sequence). The CDR3 has 16 residues. The V gene end was trimmed by 4 bases and the J gene end by 4 bases; junction bases not matched to a gene: 8. The CDR3 sequence is CASSTGTGGFGTEAFF. CDR3 coding DNA: TGTGCCAGTAGTACAGGGACAGGGGGATTTGGCACTGAAGCTTTCTTT.

This chain joins TRBV5-6 and TRBJ2-7; possibly TRBD2 for D (6 bases). Trimming pared 1 base from V and 7 bases from J, leaving 9 bases between. The CDR3 sequence is 12 residues long. Germline V gives CDR1 SGHDT, CDR2 YYEEEE. The CDR3 sequence is CASSLIGGEQYF. In DNA, the CDR3 is TGTGCCAGCAGCTTGATTGGGGGGGAGCAGTACTTC. Filled out from reference TRBV5-6 and TRBJ2-7, the complete variable domain reads DAGVTQSPTHLIKTRGQQVTLRCSPKSGHDTVSWYQQALGQGPQFIFQYYEEEERQRGNFPDRFSGHQFPNYSSELNVNALLLGDSALYLCASSLIGGEQYFGPGTRLTVT.

J is TRBJ1-2 and V is TRBV11-3; 7 nucleotides match TRBD1. The CDR3 has 13 residues. Germline values: CDR1 SGHNT, CDR2 YENEEA. V shed 1 base, J shed 5 bases, and the junction held 1 base outside the gene matches. Here the CDR3 reads CASSLGDSYGYTF. CDR3 coding DNA: TGTGCCAGCAGCTTAGGGGACAGTTATGGCTACACCTTC.

This chain joins TRBV28 and TRBJ2-6; 12 bases fit TRBD1. Germline trimming cut 7 bases from V and 2 bases from J; bases unmatched to any gene: 9. The germline V gene has CDR1 MDHEN and CDR2 SYDVKM. This CDR3 contains 18 residues. The CDR3 coding sequence is TGTGCCAGCATCGATAGGGGACAGGGGGCTCCTGGGGCCAACGTCCTGACTTTC. Amino acid sequence: CASIDRGQGAPGANVLTF.

The chain employs TRBV5-1 and TRBJ2-3, with a possible D match to TRBD1 (5 bases). Germline CDR1 and CDR2: SGHRS and YFSETQ. There are 16 residues in the CDR3. V dropped 0 bases and J dropped 5 bases, with 16 bases sitting between them. The CDR3 protein is CASSLGSAGSVDTQYF. The CDR3 DNA sequence: TGCGCCAGCAGCTTGGGTTCCGCAGGGTCGGTAGATACGCAGTATTTT.

CDR3 region: CASSLDGRPGAFF. DNA for the CDR3: TGTGCCAGCAGCCTGGACGGACGGCCGGGGGCTTTCTTT. V is TRBV7-2 and J is TRBJ1-1; D is undetermined. The CDR3 spans 13 residues. The germline V gene encodes CDR1 SGHTA and CDR2 FQGNSA. Trimming removed 5 bases at V and 11 bases at J, with 18 bases between.

The chain couples TRBV30 to TRBJ2-6; no clear D gene. This CDR3 is 13 amino acids long. Deletions cut 8 bases from V and 4 bases from J, with 12 bases between. CDR1 GTSNPN and CDR2 SVGIG come from the germline V gene (reference sequence). Here the CDR3 reads CAHSPGGANVLTF. In DNA form, the CDR3 reads TGTGCCCACTCTCCTGGGGGGGCCAACGTCCTGACTTTC. Combining the CDR3 with reference TRBV30 and TRBJ2-6 gives the whole variable domain SQTIHQWPATLVQPVGSPLSLECTVEGTSNPNLYWYRQAAGRGLQLLFYSVGIGQISSEVPQNLSASRPQDRQFILSSKKLLLSDSGFYLCAHSPGGANVLTFGAGSRLTVL.

This chain connects TRBV6-6 to TRBJ1-1, with D uncertain. V was pared by 6 bases and J by 4 bases, with 12 bases between. The CDR3 is 13 residues long. Looked up from germline, CDR1 is MNHNY and CDR2 is SVGAGI (reference sequence). The CDR3 spells CASRIDPSTEAFF. In DNA, the CDR3 is TGTGCCAGCAGAATAGACCCGAGCACTGAAGCTTTCTTT.

A remark on this clone: Other nucleotide sequences in the sample specify the same CDR3. The chain is built from TRBV9 and TRBJ2-7; the D gene is possibly TRBD2 (6 bases). The CDR3 covers 14 residues. Germline V gene data show CDR1 as SGDLS and CDR2 as YYNGEE. The V end lost 0 bases, the J end lost 2 bases, and 9 bases lay between the germline ends. The CDR3 is CASSVGGGTYEQYF. The CDR3 DNA sequence: TGTGCCAGCAGCGTAGGGGGCGGGACCTACGAGCAGTACTTC.

The chain couples TRBV19 to TRBJ1-6, with 10 positions matching TRBD1. V was clipped by 5 bases and J by 10 bases; unmatched bases: 8. CDR3 length equals 15 residues. Germline V gene data show CDR1 as LNHDA and CDR2 as SQIVND (reference sequence). Written as DNA, the CDR3 is TGTGCCAGTAGTGTTGGGGGACAGGGGTTATCACCCCTCCACTTT. Amino acids: CASSVGGQGLSPLHF.

The chain joins TRBV19 to TRBJ1-2; D is perhaps TRBD1 (5 bases). Germline loops: CDR1 LNHDA, CDR2 SQIVND (reference sequence). With 4 bases removed from V and 6 bases from J, the gap between germline ends came to 12 bases. The CDR3 covers 13 residues. The CDR3 sequence is CASSSRDRNGYTF. The CDR3 nucleotides are TGTGCCAGTAGTAGCAGGGACCGGAATGGCTACACCTTC.

V usage is TRBV6-2 or TRBV6-3 and J usage is TRBJ2-2, with 11 bases aligning to TRBD2. Germline V gene sequence: CDR1 MNHEY, CDR2 SVGEGT. V was pared by 5 bases and J by 4 bases, with 3 bases of the junction left unmatched. This CDR3 spans 15 amino acids. CDR3 in amino acids: CASSLTSGSTGELFF. CDR3 nucleotides: TGTGCCAGCAGTCTTACTAGCGGGAGCACCGGGGAGCTGTTTTTT.

The chain is built from TRBV7-2 and TRBJ1-1, with D possibly being TRBD1 (5 bases). V was trimmed by 5 bases and J by 8 bases, leaving 9 bases between them. The CDR3 covers 11 residues. From germline, CDR1 is SGHTA and CDR2 FQGNSA. The CDR3 reads CASSRQNEAFF. Written as DNA, the CDR3 is TGTGCCAGCAGCCGACAGAACGAAGCTTTCTTT.

The gene calls are TRBV5-4 and TRBJ2-5; a weak D match, TRBD2 (6 bases). Germline assignment: CDR1 SGHNT and CDR2 YYREEE (reference sequence). The CDR3 totals 13 residues. V was pared by 4 bases and J by 4 bases, with 11 bases between. Written as DNA, the CDR3 is TGTGCCAGCAGCGGCTCGCGGGGAGAGACCCAGTACTTC. This gives the protein CASSGSRGETQYF.

The genes are TRBV9 and TRBJ2-1, with a weak D call TRBD2 (5 bases). The V end lost 0 bases, the J end lost 5 bases, and 6 bases lay between the germline ends. CDR1 and CDR2 from the germline V gene are SGDLS and YYNGEE. The CDR3 sequence is 13 residues long. CDR3 nucleotides: TGTGCCAGCAGCGTAGCGGGGAACAATGAGCAGTTCTTC. It yields the protein CASSVAGNNEQFF.

The gene calls are TRBV2 and TRBJ2-2, with a possible D match to TRBD1 (6 bases). The CDR3 sequence is 13 residues long. Germline V gene data show CDR1 as SNHLY and CDR2 as FYNNEI. Trimming removed 5 bases at V and 5 bases at J, with 9 bases between. CDR3: CASSPRGTGELFF. The CDR3 nucleotides read TGTGCCAGCAGTCCTAGGGGGACCGGGGAGCTGTTTTTT. The whole variable domain, remainder taken from reference TRBV2 and TRBJ2-2, is EPEVTQTPSHQVTQMGQEVILRCVPISNHLYFYWYRQILGQKVEFLVSFYNNEISEKSEIFDDQFSVERPDGSNFTLKIRSTKLEDSAMYFCASSPRGTGELFFGEGSRLTVL.

The chain is built from TRBV7-2 and TRBJ1-1; 7 nucleotides agree with TRBD1. Germline V CDR1 and CDR2: SGHTA, FQGNSA. The CDR3 has 15 amino acids. The V gene end was trimmed by 5 bases and the J gene end by 1 base; junction bases not matched to a gene: 7. DNA of the CDR3: TGTGCCAGCAGCCCCTCGGGACAGCGGAACACTGAAGCTTTCTTT. This translates into CASSPSGQRNTEAFF. Supplemented by reference TRBV7-2 and TRBJ1-1, the full variable domain reads GAGVSQSPSNKVTEKGKDVELRCDPISGHTALYWYRQSLGQGLEFLIYFQGNSAPDKSGLPSDRFSAERTGGSVSTLTIQRTQQEDSAVYLCASSPSGQRNTEAFFGQGTRLTVV.

J is TRBJ2-2 and V is TRBV11-1, with TRBD1 as a possible D gene (6 bases). Trimming cost V 5 bases and J 5 bases, with 12 bases left between them. The germline V gene has CDR1 SGHAT and CDR2 FQDESV (reference sequence). This CDR3 comprises 14 residues. CDR3 sequence (DNA): TGTGCCAGCAGCCAGCGGACAGCGACCGGGGAGCTGTTTTTT. Protein: CASSQRTATGELFF.

CDR3 DNA sequence: TGTGCCAGCAGTTTAAGTACAGGGAGTGGAAACACCATATATTTT. It encodes CASSLSTGSGNTIYF. The chain recombines TRBV28 with TRBJ1-3, with a weak D call TRBD1 (6 bases). The CDR3 extends over 15 amino acids. V was cut by 2 bases and J by 3 bases, with 11 bases left in between. CDR1 is MDHEN and CDR2 is SYDVKM in the germline V gene.

V is TRBV7-3 and J is TRBJ1-1, with D perhaps matching TRBD1 (6 bases). CDR1 and CDR2 (germline): SGHTA, FQGTGA. The V gene lost 0 bases and the J gene lost 3 bases, with 17 bases spanning the gap. The CDR3 is 17 residues long. DNA for the CDR3: TGTGCCAGCAGCTTAACGGGCAGGGGCAATGGGGACACTGAAGCTTTCTTT. Protein sequence: CASSLTGRGNGDTEAFF.

The V and J genes are TRBV7-9 and TRBJ2-7; D not resolved. This CDR3 comprises 16 residues. Trimming stripped 5 bases from V and 2 bases from J, with 19 bases between. Germline V gives CDR1 SEHNR, CDR2 FQNEAQ (reference sequence). CDR3 sequence (DNA): TGTGCCAGCAGCCCCCCATTAGGCCCTCCAGCCTACGAGCAGTACTTC. This gives the protein CASSPPLGPPAYEQYF.

In this sample, this clone turned up once. The J gene is TRBJ1-2, the V gene TRBV19; possibly TRBD1 for D (6 bases). Germline V gives CDR1 LNHDA, CDR2 SQIVND (reference sequence). The CDR3 runs to 14 residues. V lost 11 bases to trimming and J lost 3 bases, with 19 bases between them. CDR3 amino acids: CASLRTGIDYGYTF. DNA for the CDR3: TGTGCCTCACTACGAACAGGGATCGACTATGGCTACACCTTC.

This chain joins TRBV28 and TRBJ2-7; D is uncertain. CDR1 and CDR2 from the germline V gene are MDHEN and SYDVKM. CDR3 size: 13 residues. Trimming pared 8 bases from V and 4 bases from J, leaving 15 bases between. The CDR3 DNA follows: TGTGCCAGCCAACGACCCGGTGGGTACGAGCAGTACTTC. Amino acid sequence: CASQRPGGYEQYF. Supplemented by reference TRBV28 and TRBJ2-7, the full variable domain reads DVKVTQSSRYLVKRTGEKVFLECVQDMDHENMFWYRQDPGLGLRLIYFSYDVKMKEKGDIPEGYSVSREKKERFSLILESASTNQTSMYLCASQRPGGYEQYFGPGTRLTVT.

The CDR3 DNA sequence: TGTGCCAGCACCCCGGGGCAGGGGGATTCACCCCTCCACTTT. This translates into CASTPGQGDSPLHF. The chain couples TRBV28 to TRBJ1-6, with 7 positions matching TRBD1. J lost 8 bases, V lost 7 bases, and 8 bases had no gene match. CDR1 and CDR2 (germline): MDHEN, SYDVKM. CDR3 length: 14 residues.

J is TRBJ1-4 and V is TRBV28; maybe TRBD1 (5 bases). Germline CDR1 and CDR2: MDHEN and SYDVKM. V lost 5 bases and J 4 bases, leaving 17 bases between the germline ends. The CDR3 is 16 amino acids. CDR3 protein: CASSPPGRAGNEKLFF. The CDR3 nucleotides read TGTGCCAGCAGTCCACCCGGCAGGGCGGGTAATGAAAAACTGTTTTTT.

The chain combines TRBV4-3 with TRBJ1-1; D ambiguous. The CDR3 is 14 amino acids. Between the trimmed V and J ends, which lost 1 base and 1 base, there was a span of 7 bases. Germline V gene data show CDR1 as LGHNA and CDR2 as YSLEER. As DNA, the CDR3 is TGCGCCAGCAGCCAAGTCGCTGCGAACACTGAAGCTTTCTTT. Its translation: CASSQVAANTEAFF.

This clone has a handful of counts. The V gene is TRBV5-1, the J gene TRBJ1-1; 7 nucleotides align to TRBD1. The CDR3 has 14 amino acids. Germline CDR1 reads SGHRS; CDR2 reads YFSETQ. Losses at the gene ends were 2 bases for V and 7 bases for J; bases not matched to a gene: 8. The DNA for the CDR3 is TGCGCCAGCAGCTTACGGACAGGCGGAGTTGAAGCTTTCTTT. Translating it yields CASSLRTGGVEAFF.

This rearrangement joins TRBV29-1 to TRBJ2-1; 7 nucleotides line up with TRBD1. This CDR3 spans 13 amino acids. The V segment lost 6 bases and the J segment 6 bases; nucleotides outside the gene matches: 8. In germline, CDR1 is SQVTM, CDR2 ANQGSEA. CDR3 nucleotide sequence: TGCAGCGTGGAAATGACAGGGAGCAATGAGCAGTTCTTC. Protein: CSVEMTGSNEQFF.

The J gene is TRBJ2-7, the V gene TRBV27; D might be TRBD1 (5 bases). The germline V gene encodes CDR1 MNHEY and CDR2 SMNVEV (reference sequence). V lost 2 bases, J lost 12 bases, and 14 bases lay in between. The CDR3 sequence is 12 residues long. This CDR3 is CASSLDRFTLYF. CDR3 DNA: TGTGCCAGCAGTTTAGACAGATTCACATTGTACTTC.

The chain uses TRBV7-2 and TRBJ2-1; 10 bases are a match to TRBD2. V lost 5 bases and J lost 3; bases outside the gene matches: 7. CDR1 and CDR2 (germline): SGHTA, FQGNSA. The CDR3 covers 16 residues. The CDR3 protein is CASSESGRAHYNEQFF. The CDR3 nucleotides read TGTGCCAGCAGCGAGAGCGGGAGGGCCCACTACAATGAGCAGTTCTTC.